The clone carrying this T cell receptor beta chain has just a few counts. CDR1 and CDR2 from the germline V gene are MRHNA and SNTAGT. The V and J ends lost 9 bases and 5 bases, in that order; junction bases with no gene match: 5. This CDR3 is built from 13 residues. The protocol was immunoSEQ multiplex PCR, while the TCRdb copy is restricted to in-frame clones and leaves out a portion. Of fewer than 20,000 clones in the sample, roughly 84% were seen once. This specimen belongs to a study of control samples from healthy donors and cancer patients. The receptor comes from a woman in her 70s with lung cancer. Sequenced material: PBMCs. V and J are TRBV6-4 and TRBJ2-1; 9 positions match TRBD2. In DNA, the CDR3 is TGTGCCAGTTCTAGCGGGACAAACAATGAGCAGTTCTTC. Amino acid sequence: CASSSGTNNEQFF.